One sample yielded the 29 T cell receptor beta chains listed below, sequenced in a study of T cell responses to AZD1222 COVID-19 vaccine. The method was immunoSEQ multiplex PCR; TCRdb's version includes in-frame clones alone and lacks a portion of them. Of approximately 150,000 clones listed, about nine tenths are singletons. The sequences come from peripheral blood, collected 28 days after the second AZD1222 dose. The receptor set was obtained from an adult who received the AZD1222 COVID-19 vaccine.

The chain has TRBV3-1 (or the pseudogene TRBV3-2) and TRBJ1-2; D possibly corresponds to TRBD1 (5 bases). CDR3 size: 14 residues. Germline V gene lookup returns CDR1 LGHDT and CDR2 YNNKEL (reference sequence). Deletions cut 1 base from V and 8 bases from J, with 14 bases between. The DNA for the CDR3 is TGTGCCAGCAGCCAAGGGGGACTCTACGGCGGCTACACCTTC. Its protein is CASSQGGLYGGYTF.

The V and J genes are TRBV27 and TRBJ2-2; no clear D. The CDR3 runs to 15 residues. Germline V gene lookup returns CDR1 MNHEY and CDR2 SMNVEV (reference sequence). Trimming removed 6 bases at V and 3 bases at J, with 14 bases between. CDR3 DNA sequence: TGTGCCAGCAGCCCCCTTAGGGTCGACACCGGGGAGCTGTTTTTT. Translation gives CASSPLRVDTGELFF.

Notes on this clone: Given the absence of the conserved phenylalanine or tryptophan at the CDR3 end, a read error is likely. The DNA is omitted, as the CDR3 cannot be located on it reliably, and the CDR3 follows TCRdb's listing. This chain uses TRBV28 with TRBJ2-7; the table's D call, TRBD1, was not checked against the DNA. The CDR3 region is 11 residues in length, termini included. Germline CDR1 reads MDHEN; CDR2 reads SYDVKM. CDR3 amino acids: CASSFGQSIHL.

The chain combines TRBV14 with TRBJ1-1; D is ambiguous. Germline CDR1 is SGHDN and CDR2 is FVKESK. The V end was cut by 1 base, the J end by 0 bases, with 15 bases between. The CDR3 is 17 residues long. In nucleotides, the CDR3 is TGTGCCAGCAGCCAAGTCGGAGCAGGAGTAATGAACACTGAAGCTTTCTTT. This translates into CASSQVGAGVMNTEAFF.

V and J are TRBV5-1 and TRBJ2-2; 7 bases fit TRBD1. Germline CDR1 reads SGHRS; CDR2 reads YFSETQ. CDR3 length: 15 amino acids. J was trimmed by 0 bases and V by 4 bases; bases with no gene match: 3. The CDR3 sequence: CASSLTGANTGELFF. The CDR3 nucleotides are TGCGCCAGCAGCCTCACAGGGGCGAACACCGGGGAGCTGTTTTTT.

J is TRBJ2-7 and V is TRBV27; weak D call: TRBD1 (5 bases). The CDR3 is 14 residues long. Per germline, CDR1 MNHEY and CDR2 SMNVEV (reference sequence). V was clipped by 6 bases and J by 0 bases, with 12 bases between them. The CDR3 DNA follows: TGTGCCAGCAGCCCAGACAGTATCTCCTACGAGCAGTACTTC. Its protein product is CASSPDSISYEQYF.

This chain links TRBV19 with TRBJ2-1, with D possibly matching TRBD2 (6 bases). The germline gives CDR1 LNHDA, CDR2 SQIVND (reference sequence). V gave up 3 bases and J gave up 3 bases, with 9 bases separating them. The CDR3 sequence is 14 residues long. The CDR3 sequence is CASSMRGFYNEQFF. In DNA, the CDR3 is TGTGCCAGTAGTATGCGGGGATTCTACAATGAGCAGTTCTTC.

V and J are TRBV5-4 and TRBJ2-2; D is perhaps TRBD1 (6 bases). V lost 4 bases to trimming and J lost 6 bases, with 22 bases between them. The CDR3 loop spans 17 amino acids. Germline V gene sequence: CDR1 SGHNT, CDR2 YYREEE (reference sequence). CDR3 amino acids: CASSPRTAPIHAGELFF. The CDR3 DNA sequence: TGTGCCAGCAGCCCGAGGACAGCACCCATACACGCCGGGGAGCTGTTTTTT.

This chain joins TRBV5-1 and TRBJ1-3; 10 bases match TRBD1. The V gene's germline CDR1 is SGHRS and CDR2 YFSETQ. This CDR3 region has 15 residues. Trimming at V came to 3 bases and at J to 3 bases, leaving 3 bases not matched to a gene. This CDR3 is CASSSGTGDGNTIYF. CDR3 nucleotides: TGCGCCAGCAGCTCCGGGACAGGGGATGGAAACACCATATATTTT.

This chain uses TRBV9 with TRBJ2-5, with 9 nucleotides matching TRBD2. V lost 4 bases and J lost 4; bases outside the gene matches: 11. This CDR3 is 16 amino acids long. Germline V gene data show CDR1 as SGDLS and CDR2 as YYNGEE. CDR3 DNA: TGTGCCAGCAGCCCACGCGGGGGGGCAGTAGGAGAGACCCAGTACTTC. It codes for CASSPRGGAVGETQYF.

This clone was detected only a few times. The J gene is TRBJ2-3, the V gene TRBV5-1, with TRBD2 matching over 7 bases. CDR3 length: 13 amino acids. Germline lookup yields CDR1 SGHRS and CDR2 YFSETQ. Losses at the gene ends were 6 bases for V and 0 bases for J; bases not matched to a gene: 1. The CDR3 spells CASMGGSTDTQYF. For the CDR3, the DNA is TGCGCCAGCATGGGAGGGAGCACAGATACGCAGTATTTT.

CDR3 in amino acids: CASSEAASGGANSYEQYF. CDR3 sequence (DNA): TGTGCCAGCAGTGAAGCCGCGTCGGGGGGGGCTAATTCCTACGAGCAGTACTTC. The chain couples TRBV6-1 to TRBJ2-7; 8 bases agree with TRBD2. In germline, CDR1 is MNHNS, CDR2 SASEGT. V lost 0 bases, J lost 1 base, and 11 bases stayed unmatched. The CDR3 extends over 18 amino acids.

The chain is built from TRBV5-1 and TRBJ1-6; 10 bases fit TRBD1. Losses at the gene ends were 4 bases for V and 7 bases for J; bases not matched to a gene: 5. This CDR3 has 15 amino acids. Germline V lookup: CDR1 SGHRS, CDR2 YFSETQ. This CDR3 is CASSHGQGENSPLHF. For the CDR3, the DNA is TGCGCCAGCAGCCACGGACAGGGGGAGAATTCACCCCTCCACTTT.

This chain uses TRBV27 with TRBJ1-6; D is uncertain. V lost 5 bases and J 5 bases, leaving 7 bases between the germline ends. The CDR3 has 13 amino acids. The germline V gene has CDR1 MNHEY and CDR2 SMNVEV (reference sequence). The CDR3 here is CASSQRHNSPLHF. As DNA, the CDR3 is TGTGCCAGCAGTCAACGACATAATTCACCCCTCCACTTT.

The V and J genes are TRBV6-5 and TRBJ2-7, with D maybe TRBD1 (6 bases). CDR3 size: 15 residues. Trimming took 2 bases from V and 2 from J, leaving 13 bases between them. Germline V lookup: CDR1 MNHEY, CDR2 SVGAGI. The CDR3 DNA sequence: TGTGCCAGCAGTTACGGGCAGGGGATCGCCTACGAGCAGTACTTC. This sequence encodes CASSYGQGIAYEQYF.

V gene TRBV29-1 combines with J gene TRBJ1-4; unclear D gene. Germline CDR1 is SQVTM and CDR2 is ANQGSEA. V lost 7 bases, J lost 7 bases, and 19 bases lay in between. The CDR3 loop spans 14 amino acids. The CDR3 DNA sequence: TGCAGCGGATCCCTAGATGGGTCTGCTGAAAAACTGTTTTTT. The encoded protein is CSGSLDGSAEKLFF.

This rearrangement joins TRBV19 to TRBJ1-5; a weak D match, TRBD1 (5 bases). CDR3 size: 18 residues. V was trimmed by 4 bases and J by 1 base, leaving 20 bases between them. Germline V gene lookup returns CDR1 LNHDA and CDR2 SQIVND (reference sequence). The CDR3 sequence is CASSTTSGTPSSNQPQHF. Written as DNA, the CDR3 is TGTGCCAGTAGTACTACGTCAGGGACCCCCTCAAGCAATCAGCCCCAGCATTTT.

The chain links TRBV7-9 to TRBJ1-1, with D uncertain. This CDR3 contains 12 residues. Between the trimmed V and J ends, which lost 3 bases and 7 bases, there was a span of 9 bases. CDR1 is SEHNR, CDR2 FQNEAQ, per germline (reference sequence). This CDR3 reads CASSFSGGEAFF. The CDR3 DNA follows: TGTGCCAGCAGCTTCTCAGGTGGTGAAGCTTTCTTT.

This chain uses TRBV19 with TRBJ1-4, with D hard to call. The CDR3 loop spans 14 amino acids. V shed 4 bases and J shed 7 bases, with 13 bases lying between them. Germline assignment: CDR1 LNHDA and CDR2 SQIVND (reference sequence). CDR3 in DNA: TGTGCCAGTAGTAGGCCGGTAACGGGTGAAAAACTGTTTTTT. It translates to CASSRPVTGEKLFF.

This chain connects TRBV6-5 to TRBJ1-1; D not certain. This CDR3 has 12 residues. Trimming took off 5 bases at V and 1 base at J, with 5 bases between the two ends. In germline, CDR1 is MNHEY, CDR2 SVGAGI. CDR3 residues: CASSLKNTEAFF. The CDR3 DNA reads as TGTGCCAGCAGTCTCAAGAACACTGAAGCTTTCTTT.

This chain connects TRBV5-1 to TRBJ1-3; 11 nucleotides line up with TRBD1. Germline V gives CDR1 SGHRS, CDR2 YFSETQ. J was trimmed by 9 bases and V by 3 bases; bases with no gene match: 20. The length of the CDR3 is 19 residues. The DNA of the CDR3 is TGCGCCAGCAGCTGGCAGGACCCTTTCACCGGGACAGGGGGAGGCACCATATATTTT. This sequence encodes CASSWQDPFTGTGGGTIYF.

This sequence joins TRBV27 and TRBJ2-7, with TRBD1 matching 7 bases. The CDR3 sequence is 15 residues long. Germline CDR1 and CDR2: MNHEY and SMNVEV (reference sequence). With V trimmed by 6 bases and J by 2 bases, 10 bases remained unmatched. CDR3 sequence: CASSPRPTGTYEQYF. CDR3 sequence (DNA): TGTGCCAGCAGCCCACGCCCGACAGGGACCTACGAGCAGTACTTC.

For the CDR3, the DNA is TGTGCCAGCAGTCCGAATAGGGGTTCTAATGAAAAACTGTTTTTT. The encoded protein is CASSPNRGSNEKLFF. The J gene is TRBJ1-4, the V gene TRBV6-4, with D possibly TRBD1 on 5 matching bases. V gave up 5 bases and J gave up 3 bases, with 13 bases separating them. This CDR3 comprises 15 residues. The germline V gene encodes CDR1 MRHNA and CDR2 SNTAGT.

On this clone: One junction end does not reproduce the germline sequence, and a read error may be involved. V usage is TRBV7-9 and J usage is TRBJ2-1; weak D call: TRBD2 (5 bases). The CDR3 totals 13 residues. Germline CDR1 SEHNR, CDR2 FQNEAQ (reference sequence). The CDR3 coding sequence is TGTGCCAGCACCTTAAGGACGGGAAATGAGCAGTTCTTC. Its translation is CASTLRTGNEQFF.

CDR3: CAISETGGNQPQHF. CDR3 bases: TGTGCCATCAGTGAGACAGGGGGCAATCAGCCCCAGCATTTT. The chain joins TRBV10-3 to TRBJ1-5, with 7 positions matching TRBD1. Germline lookup yields CDR1 ENHRY and CDR2 SYGVKD. V lost 2 bases, J lost 2 bases, and 0 bases stayed unmatched. CDR3 length: 14 residues.

This clone was recorded a few times. The CDR3 here is CASSADSPVNTEAFF. In DNA, the CDR3 is TGTGCCAGCAGCGCGGACAGCCCGGTGAACACTGAAGCTTTCTTT. The gene calls are TRBV7-9 and TRBJ1-1, with D perhaps TRBD1 (6 bases). V lost 5 bases and J lost 0, with 13 bases in between. The CDR3 runs 15 residues. Germline V gene sequence: CDR1 SEHNR, CDR2 FQNEAQ (reference sequence).

V usage is TRBV27 and J usage is TRBJ1-2; TRBD1 agrees at 7 bases. This CDR3 has 14 residues. Trimming at V came to 3 bases and at J to 4 bases, leaving 5 bases not matched to a gene. The V gene's germline CDR1 is MNHEY and CDR2 SMNVEV (reference sequence). Here the CDR3 DNA reads TGTGCCAGCAGTTTTTGGGACAGCCCCTATGGCTACACCTTC. The encoded protein is CASSFWDSPYGYTF.

The V call is TRBV14, the J call TRBJ1-2, with D hard to call. With 1 base removed from V and 8 bases from J, the gap between germline ends came to 11 bases. This CDR3 contains 13 residues. CDR1 and CDR2 (germline): SGHDN, FVKESK. The CDR3 spells CASSQASSQGYTF. The CDR3 nucleotides read TGTGCCAGCAGCCAAGCCTCTTCTCAGGGCTACACCTTC.

This CDR3 is CASSGLPGSTEAFF. DNA for the CDR3: TGCGCCAGCAGCGGTTTACCAGGGAGCACTGAAGCTTTCTTT. This sequence joins TRBV5-1 and TRBJ1-1, with a tentative D call TRBD1 (5 bases). The germline CDR1 and CDR2 sequences are SGHRS and YFSETQ. CDR3 length equals 14 residues. V dropped 4 bases and J dropped 4 bases, with 14 bases sitting between them.